Below, 8 T cell receptor beta chains from the same sample are listed, as sequenced in a study of cytomegalovirus exposure and HLA in healthy donors. Clones were read by immunoSEQ multiplex PCR, and TCRdb kept only the in-frame ones, dropping some. The table has about 160,000 clones, 96% seen once. Material: PBMCs. The receptors shown here come from a woman under 30 in good health and CMV-seronegative.

This clone was detected only once. V is TRBV2 and J is TRBJ1-6; D not resolved. Germline V gene data show CDR1 as SNHLY and CDR2 as FYNNEI. This CDR3 has 13 amino acids. Trimming pared 3 bases from V and 13 bases from J, leaving 13 bases between. DNA for the CDR3: TGTGCCAGCAGTGAGGGGAGGGCTTTGCCCCTCCACTTT. Encoded protein: CASSEGRALPLHF.

The chain joins TRBV4-2 to TRBJ2-3, with 9 bases lining up with TRBD2. The length of the CDR3 is 18 residues. Germline trimming cut 0 bases from V and 2 bases from J; bases unmatched to any gene: 9. Germline values: CDR1 LGHNA, CDR2 YNFKEQ. The CDR3 loop reads CASSQEKGLAGYTDTQYF. Here the CDR3 DNA reads TGTGCCAGCAGCCAAGAAAAAGGTCTAGCGGGGTACACAGATACGCAGTATTTT.

The V and J genes are TRBV4-3 and TRBJ1-6, with D hard to call. The CDR3 extends over 14 amino acids. V was pared by 0 bases and J by 10 bases, with 10 bases between. CDR1 LGHNA and CDR2 YSLEER come from the germline V gene. This CDR3 is CASSQDRIRSPLHF. The CDR3 DNA sequence: TGCGCCAGCAGCCAAGATCGTATTAGATCACCCCTCCACTTT.

The rearrangement joins TRBV16 to TRBJ2-5; TRBD1 might be the D (5 bases). This CDR3 contains 14 residues. Trimming took 4 bases from V and 7 from J, leaving 16 bases between them. CDR1 KGHSY and CDR2 FQNENV come from the germline V gene. CDR3 protein: CASSPPLQGGTQYF. The CDR3 DNA reads TGTGCCAGCAGCCCGCCTCTCCAGGGCGGGACCCAGTACTTC.

This chain connects TRBV18 to TRBJ2-7; 7 bases agree with TRBD1. CDR3 length equals 14 residues. CDR1 and CDR2 from the germline V gene are KGHSH and LQKENI. The V and J ends lost 4 bases and 3 bases, in that order; junction bases with no gene match: 6. The CDR3 is CASSLDRAYYEQYF. Written as DNA, the CDR3 is TGTGCCAGCTCACTAGACAGGGCCTACTACGAGCAGTACTTC.

This clone was detected only once. The chain carries TRBV5-6 and TRBJ2-2, with 7 positions matching TRBD1. CDR1 is SGHDT and CDR2 is YYEEEE in the germline V gene. V shed 4 bases and J 3 bases; nucleotides not matched to a gene: 9. The CDR3 contains 16 residues. CDR3 amino acids: CASSPTTGLDTGELFF. The CDR3 bases are TGTGCCAGCAGCCCGACGACAGGGTTGGACACCGGGGAGCTGTTTTTT. Looking up the rest from reference TRBV5-6 and TRBJ2-2 gives the full variable domain: DAGVTQSPTHLIKTRGQQVTLRCSPKSGHDTVSWYQQALGQGPQFIFQYYEEEERQRGNFPDRFSGHQFPNYSSELNVNALLLGDSALYLCASSPTTGLDTGELFFGEGSRLTVL.

The chain links TRBV10-3 to TRBJ1-1; D gene uncertain. The CDR3 has 12 residues. V lost 11 bases and J 0 bases, leaving 10 bases between the germline ends. CDR1 ENHRY and CDR2 SYGVKD come from the germline V gene. The CDR3 protein is CAVGQVNTEAFF. DNA of the CDR3: TGTGCCGTAGGCCAGGTGAACACTGAAGCTTTCTTT.

The V gene is TRBV5-4, the J gene TRBJ2-7; 8 bases are a match to TRBD1. V lost 3 bases and J lost 3; bases outside the gene matches: 2. Germline V gene sequence: CDR1 SGHNT, CDR2 YYREEE (reference sequence). The CDR3 extends over 13 amino acids. The CDR3 reads CASSSTGVYEQYF. CDR3 coding DNA: TGTGCCAGCAGCTCGACAGGGGTCTACGAGCAGTACTTC.